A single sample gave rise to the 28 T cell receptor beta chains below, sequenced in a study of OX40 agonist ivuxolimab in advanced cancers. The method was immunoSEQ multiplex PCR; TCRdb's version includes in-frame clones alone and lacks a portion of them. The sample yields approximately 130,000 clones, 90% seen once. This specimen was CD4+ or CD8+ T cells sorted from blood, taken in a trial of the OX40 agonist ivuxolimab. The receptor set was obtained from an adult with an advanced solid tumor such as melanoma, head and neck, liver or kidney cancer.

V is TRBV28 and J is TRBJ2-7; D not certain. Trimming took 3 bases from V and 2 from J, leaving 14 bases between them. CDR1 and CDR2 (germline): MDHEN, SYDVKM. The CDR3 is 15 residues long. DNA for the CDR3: TGTGCCAGCAGTTTGCGTTTGGGGTTCGCCTACGAGCAGTACTTC. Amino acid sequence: CASSLRLGFAYEQYF.

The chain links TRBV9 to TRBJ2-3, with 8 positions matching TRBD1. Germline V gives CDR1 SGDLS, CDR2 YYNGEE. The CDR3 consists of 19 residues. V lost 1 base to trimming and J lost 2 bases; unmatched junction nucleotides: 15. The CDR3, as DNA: TGTGCCAGCAGCGTACACAGGTCGGGCAGGGGGCGATACACAGATACGCAGTATTTT. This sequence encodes CASSVHRSGRGRYTDTQYF. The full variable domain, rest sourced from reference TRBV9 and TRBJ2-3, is DSGVTQTPKHLITATGQRVTLRCSPRSGDLSVYWYQQSLDQGLQFLIQYYNGEERAKGNILERFSAQQFPDLHSELNLSSLELGDSALYFCASSVHRSGRGRYTDTQYFGPGTRLTVL.

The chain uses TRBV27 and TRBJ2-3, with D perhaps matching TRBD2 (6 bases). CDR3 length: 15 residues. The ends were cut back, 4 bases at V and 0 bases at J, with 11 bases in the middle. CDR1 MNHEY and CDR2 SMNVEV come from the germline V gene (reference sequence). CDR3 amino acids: CASSSTGTSTDTQYF. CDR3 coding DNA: TGTGCCAGCAGTTCGACGGGGACTAGCACAGATACGCAGTATTTT.

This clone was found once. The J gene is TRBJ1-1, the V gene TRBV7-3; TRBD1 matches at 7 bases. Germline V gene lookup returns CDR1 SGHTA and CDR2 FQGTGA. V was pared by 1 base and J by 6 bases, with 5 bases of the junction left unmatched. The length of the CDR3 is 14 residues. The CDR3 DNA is TGTGCCAGCAGCTTAAATACAGGGGACTCTGAAGCTTTCTTT. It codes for CASSLNTGDSEAFF.

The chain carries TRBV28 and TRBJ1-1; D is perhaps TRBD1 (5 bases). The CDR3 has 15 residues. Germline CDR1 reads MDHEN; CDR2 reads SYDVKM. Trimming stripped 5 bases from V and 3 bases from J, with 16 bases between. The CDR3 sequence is CASSPSRGEYTEAFF. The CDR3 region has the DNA TGTGCCAGCAGTCCCTCTAGGGGTGAGTACACTGAAGCTTTCTTT. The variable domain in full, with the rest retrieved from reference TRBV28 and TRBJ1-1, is DVKVTQSSRYLVKRTGEKVFLECVQDMDHENMFWYRQDPGLGLRLIYFSYDVKMKEKGDIPEGYSVSREKKERFSLILESASTNQTSMYLCASSPSRGEYTEAFFGQGTRLTVV.

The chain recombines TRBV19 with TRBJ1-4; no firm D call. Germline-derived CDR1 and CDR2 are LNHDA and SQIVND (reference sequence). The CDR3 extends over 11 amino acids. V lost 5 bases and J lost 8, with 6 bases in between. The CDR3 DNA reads TGTGCCAGTAGTCGTCCGGAAAAACTGTTTTTT. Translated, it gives CASSRPEKLFF. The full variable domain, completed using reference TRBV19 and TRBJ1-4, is DGGITQSPKYLFRKEGQNVTLSCEQNLNHDAMYWYRQDPGQGLRLIYYSQIVNDFQKGDIAEGYSVSREKKESFPLTVTSAQKNPTAFYLCASSRPEKLFFGSGTQLSVL.

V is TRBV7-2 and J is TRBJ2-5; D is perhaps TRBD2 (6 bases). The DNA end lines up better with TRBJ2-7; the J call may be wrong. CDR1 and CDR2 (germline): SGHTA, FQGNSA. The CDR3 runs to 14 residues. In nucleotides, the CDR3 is TGTGCCAGCAGCTACCGGGACTGGTCCTACGAGCAGTACTTC. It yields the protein CASSYRDWSYEQYF.

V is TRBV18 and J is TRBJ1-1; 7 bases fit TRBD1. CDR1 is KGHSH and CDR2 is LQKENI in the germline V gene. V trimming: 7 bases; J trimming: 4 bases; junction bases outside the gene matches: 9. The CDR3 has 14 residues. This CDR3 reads CASFFDRDLTEAFF. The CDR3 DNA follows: TGTGCCAGCTTCTTCGACAGGGACCTCACTGAAGCTTTCTTT.

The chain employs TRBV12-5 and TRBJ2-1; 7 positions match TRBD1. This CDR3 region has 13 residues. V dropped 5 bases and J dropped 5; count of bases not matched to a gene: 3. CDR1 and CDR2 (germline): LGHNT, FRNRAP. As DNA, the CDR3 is TGTGCTAGTGGTCTAACAGGGGACAATGAGCAGTTCTTC. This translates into CASGLTGDNEQFF.

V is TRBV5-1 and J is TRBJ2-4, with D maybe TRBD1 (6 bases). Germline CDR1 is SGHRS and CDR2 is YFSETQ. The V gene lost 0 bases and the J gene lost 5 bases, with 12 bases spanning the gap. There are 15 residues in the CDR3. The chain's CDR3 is CASSLARQGQNIQYF. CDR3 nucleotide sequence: TGCGCCAGCAGCTTGGCCCGGCAGGGGCAAAACATTCAGTACTTC.

As DNA, the CDR3 is TGCGCCAGCAAGGACTTTATAACGTCGGGTAGCTCCTACGAGCAGTACTTC. It codes for CASKDFITSGSSYEQYF. This chain joins TRBV5-1 and TRBJ2-7; possibly TRBD2 for D (5 bases). Germline V gives CDR1 SGHRS, CDR2 YFSETQ. There are 17 residues in the CDR3. The V gene lost 6 bases and the J gene lost 0 bases, with 22 bases spanning the gap.

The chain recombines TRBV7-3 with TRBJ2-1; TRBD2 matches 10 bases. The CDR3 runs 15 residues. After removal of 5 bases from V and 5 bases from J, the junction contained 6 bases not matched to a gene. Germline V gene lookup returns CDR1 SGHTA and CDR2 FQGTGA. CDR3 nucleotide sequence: TGTGCCAGCAGCCGCGGCGGGACTAGCGACAATGAGCAGTTCTTC. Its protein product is CASSRGGTSDNEQFF.

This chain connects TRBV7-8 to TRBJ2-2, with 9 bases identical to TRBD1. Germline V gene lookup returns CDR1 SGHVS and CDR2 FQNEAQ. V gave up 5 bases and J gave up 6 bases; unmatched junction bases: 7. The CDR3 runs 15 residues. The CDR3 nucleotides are TGTGCCAGCAGCGCCCGGGACAGGGCTGCCGGGGAGCTGTTTTTT. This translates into CASSARDRAAGELFF.

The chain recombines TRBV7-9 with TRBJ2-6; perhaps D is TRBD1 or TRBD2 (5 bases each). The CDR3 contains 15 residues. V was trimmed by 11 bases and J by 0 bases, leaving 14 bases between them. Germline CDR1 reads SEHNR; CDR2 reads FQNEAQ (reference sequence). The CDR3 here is CALRDGLSGANVLTF. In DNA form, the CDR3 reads TGTGCCTTGAGGGACGGCCTCTCTGGGGCCAACGTCCTGACTTTC.

The DNA for the CDR3 is TGTGCCAGCAGGGGACAGGGGGCGCTTTTAGGCTACACCTTC. It translates to CASRGQGALLGYTF. The chain joins TRBV6-5 to TRBJ1-2, with 12 nucleotides matching TRBD1. CDR1 and CDR2 from the germline V gene are MNHEY and SVGAGI. The CDR3 runs 14 residues. The V and J ends lost 6 bases and 8 bases, in that order; junction bases with no gene match: 7.

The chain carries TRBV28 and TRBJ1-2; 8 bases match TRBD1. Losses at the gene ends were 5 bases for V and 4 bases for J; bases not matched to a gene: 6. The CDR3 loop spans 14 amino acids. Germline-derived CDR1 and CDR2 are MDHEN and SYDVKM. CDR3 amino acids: CASSVNRGFYGYTF. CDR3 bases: TGTGCCAGCAGTGTTAACAGGGGGTTCTATGGCTACACCTTC.

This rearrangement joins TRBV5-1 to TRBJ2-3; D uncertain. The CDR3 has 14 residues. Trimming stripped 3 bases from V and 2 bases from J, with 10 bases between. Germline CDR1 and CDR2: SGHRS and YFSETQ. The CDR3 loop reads CASSSQWDTDTQYF. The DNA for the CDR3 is TGCGCCAGCAGCTCCCAGTGGGACACAGATACGCAGTATTTT.

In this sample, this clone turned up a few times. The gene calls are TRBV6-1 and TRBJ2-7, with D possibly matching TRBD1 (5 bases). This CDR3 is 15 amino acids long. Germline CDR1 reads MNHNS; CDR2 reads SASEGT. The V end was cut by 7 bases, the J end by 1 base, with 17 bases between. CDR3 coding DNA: TGTGCCAGCATCCGAGGACATACCGGTTCCTACGAGCAGTACTTC. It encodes CASIRGHTGSYEQYF.

As DNA, the CDR3 is TGTGCCAGCAGCCAAAGAAGCGGGAGTACGTCCTACGAGCAGTACTTC. This sequence encodes CASSQRSGSTSYEQYF. The J gene is TRBJ2-7, the V gene TRBV7-3, with 8 bases aligning to TRBD2. V trimming: 5 bases; J trimming: 1 base; junction bases outside the gene matches: 10. Germline V gives CDR1 SGHTA, CDR2 FQGTGA. This CDR3 comprises 16 residues.

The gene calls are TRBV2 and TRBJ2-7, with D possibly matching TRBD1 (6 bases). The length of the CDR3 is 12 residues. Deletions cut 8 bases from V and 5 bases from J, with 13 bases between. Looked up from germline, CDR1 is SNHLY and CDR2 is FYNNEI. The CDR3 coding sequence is TGTGCCAGCTCTGGACAGCTCCACGAGCAGTACTTC. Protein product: CASSGQLHEQYF. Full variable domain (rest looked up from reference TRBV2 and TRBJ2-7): EPEVTQTPSHQVTQMGQEVILRCVPISNHLYFYWYRQILGQKVEFLVSFYNNEISEKSEIFDDQFSVERPDGSNFTLKIRSTKLEDSAMYFCASSGQLHEQYFGPGTRLTVT.

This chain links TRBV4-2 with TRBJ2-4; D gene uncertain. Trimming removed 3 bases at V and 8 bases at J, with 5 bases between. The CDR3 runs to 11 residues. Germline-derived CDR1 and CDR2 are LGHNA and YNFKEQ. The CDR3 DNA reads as TGTGCCAGCAGCCACACGGACATTCAGTACTTC. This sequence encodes CASSHTDIQYF.

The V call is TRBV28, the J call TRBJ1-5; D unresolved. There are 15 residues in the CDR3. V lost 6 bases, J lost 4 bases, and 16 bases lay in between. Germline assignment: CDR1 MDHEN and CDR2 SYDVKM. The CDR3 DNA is TGTGCCAGCAGCTCCCGAATCCCGAGGAATCAGCCCCAGCATTTT. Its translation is CASSSRIPRNQPQHF.

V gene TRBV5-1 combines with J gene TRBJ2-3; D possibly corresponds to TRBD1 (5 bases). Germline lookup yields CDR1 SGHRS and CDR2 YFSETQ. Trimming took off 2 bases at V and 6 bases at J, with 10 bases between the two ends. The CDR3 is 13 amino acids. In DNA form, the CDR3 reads TGCGCCAGCAGCTTATCAGGGCCCGATACGCAGTATTTT. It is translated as CASSLSGPDTQYF.

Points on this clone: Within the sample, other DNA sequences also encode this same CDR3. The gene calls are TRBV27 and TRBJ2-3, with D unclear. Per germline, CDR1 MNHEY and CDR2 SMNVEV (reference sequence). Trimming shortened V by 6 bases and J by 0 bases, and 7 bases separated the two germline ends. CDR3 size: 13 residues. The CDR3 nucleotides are TGTGCCAGCAGCACCTCTAGCACAGATACGCAGTATTTT. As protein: CASSTSSTDTQYF.

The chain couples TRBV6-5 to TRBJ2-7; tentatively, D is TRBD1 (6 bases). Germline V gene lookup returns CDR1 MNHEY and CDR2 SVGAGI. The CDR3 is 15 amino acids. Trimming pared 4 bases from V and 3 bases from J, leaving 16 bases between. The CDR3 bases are TGTGCCAGCAGTTCCCTCGGGACAACCGACTACGAGCAGTACTTC. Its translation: CASSSLGTTDYEQYF.

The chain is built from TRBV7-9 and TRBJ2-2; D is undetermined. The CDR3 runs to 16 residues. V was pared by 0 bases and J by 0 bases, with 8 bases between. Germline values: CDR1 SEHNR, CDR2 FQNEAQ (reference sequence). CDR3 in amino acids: CASSLAPGPNTGELFF. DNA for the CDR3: TGTGCCAGCAGCTTAGCCCCAGGACCGAACACCGGGGAGCTGTTTTTT.

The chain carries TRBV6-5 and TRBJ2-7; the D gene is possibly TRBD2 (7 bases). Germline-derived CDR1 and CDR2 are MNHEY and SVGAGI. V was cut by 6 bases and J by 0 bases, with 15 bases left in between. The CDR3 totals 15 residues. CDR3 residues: CASRVGGTYSYEQYF. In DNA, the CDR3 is TGTGCCAGCAGGGTCGGGGGGACATACTCCTACGAGCAGTACTTC.

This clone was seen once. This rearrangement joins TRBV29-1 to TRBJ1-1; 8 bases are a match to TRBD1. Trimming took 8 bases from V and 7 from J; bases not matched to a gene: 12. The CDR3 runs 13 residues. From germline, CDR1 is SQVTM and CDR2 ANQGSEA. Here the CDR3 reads CSSKGQGAIEAFF. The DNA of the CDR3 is TGCAGCTCGAAGGGGCAGGGGGCGATTGAAGCTTTCTTT.